This paragraph covers one T cell receptor beta chain sequence. The data derive from a study of blood T cell repertoires in COVID-19. Study-level background: Specimens from acute and convalescent COVID-19 originated in the United States, Italy and Spain. Sources were T cells, B-cell-depleted T cells, or PBMCs; the material itself was cDNA or gDNA.

The authors' processing: By means of reference gene primer amplification, nucleated cell counts were estimated. Clones were read by immunoSEQ multiplex PCR, and TCRdb kept only the in-frame ones, dropping some. For V, J and clone size, that table is used; D and trimming come from the DNA. This table holds 140,000 to 150,000 clones, around four fifths found once. The source material was peripheral blood. The source of this sequence is a woman in her forties with active or convalescent COVID-19.

CDR3 loop: CASSAHTGVSIGEQYF. The CDR3 bases are TGTGCCAGCAGTGCCCATACAGGGGTCTCCATCGGCGAGCAGTACTTC. The chain carries TRBV6-6 and TRBJ2-7, with TRBD1 matching 7 bases. The CDR3 is 16 amino acids. Germline V gene lookup returns CDR1 MNHNY and CDR2 SVGAGI (reference sequence). Germline trimming cut 5 bases from V and 6 bases from J; bases unmatched to any gene: 16.